A single sample gave rise to the 14 T cell receptor beta chains below, sequenced in a study of cytomegalovirus exposure and HLA in healthy donors. Primers: 60 Vbeta forward and 13 Jbeta reverse. Data came from immunoSEQ multiplex PCR; TCRdb stores just in-frame clones and leaves some out. The sample includes a few hundred thousand clones, over 90% seen only once; the top ten take 1.7%. Sequencing was performed on PBMCs. The receptors here all came from a girl aged 2 to 10 in good health and CMV-seronegative.

This clone has just one count. The chain recombines TRBV10-2 with TRBJ1-5; the D is unclear. Deletions cut 6 bases from V and 4 bases from J, with 13 bases between. Germline V gene lookup returns CDR1 WSHSY and CDR2 SAAADI. The length of the CDR3 is 14 residues. As DNA, the CDR3 is TGCGCCAGCAGCTCCGGTAGACAAAATCAGCCCCAGCATTTT. This encodes CASSSGRQNQPQHF.

V gene TRBV6-5 combines with J gene TRBJ1-1, with no clear D. The V and J ends lost 5 bases and 3 bases respectively, with 10 bases between them. Germline V gene data show CDR1 as MNHEY and CDR2 as SVGAGI. This CDR3 has 13 amino acids. CDR3: CASSPPGYTEAFF. The DNA for the CDR3 is TGTGCCAGCAGTCCTCCGGGTTACACTGAAGCTTTCTTT.

As concerns this clone: The sample contains more than one DNA sequence encoding this CDR3. This rearrangement joins TRBV6-5 to TRBJ1-1; no firm D call. V lost 6 bases and J lost 11, with 19 bases in between. The length of the CDR3 is 13 residues. Germline CDR1 and CDR2: MNHEY and SVGAGI. The CDR3 loop is CASSLDWVAGAFF. The DNA of the CDR3 is TGTGCCAGCAGCCTCGACTGGGTTGCCGGGGCTTTCTTT.

This clone was detected a few times. V and J are TRBV4-2 and TRBJ1-3, with 7 bases matching TRBD1. Looked up from germline, CDR1 is LGHNA and CDR2 is YNFKEQ. The CDR3 sequence is 15 residues long. Trimming at V came to 5 bases and at J to 4 bases, leaving 8 bases not matched to a gene. CDR3 region: CASSTTRTGGNTIYF. CDR3 nucleotides: TGTGCCAGCAGCACTACCCGGACAGGAGGAAACACCATATATTTT.

This CDR3 is CASSMGLAGPDEQFF. CDR3 nucleotide sequence: TGTGCCAGCAGTATGGGACTAGCGGGACCGGATGAGCAGTTCTTC. The chain uses TRBV27 and TRBJ2-1; 13 positions match TRBD2. V was clipped by 5 bases and J by 8 bases; unmatched bases: 6. CDR3 length: 15 amino acids. From germline, CDR1 is MNHEY and CDR2 SMNVEV (reference sequence).

The J gene is TRBJ1-2, the V gene TRBV10-3; 7 bases line up with TRBD1. CDR1 ENHRY and CDR2 SYGVKD come from the germline V gene. This CDR3 spans 15 amino acids. V lost 1 base, J lost 5 bases, and 7 bases stayed unmatched. CDR3 DNA: TGTGCCATCAGTGAGTTCGACAGGGTTGATTATGGCTACACCTTC. Translation: CAISEFDRVDYGYTF.

V gene TRBV7-6 combines with J gene TRBJ1-4, with D possibly matching TRBD1 (5 bases). V gave up 0 bases and J gave up 5 bases, with 10 bases separating them. CDR1 SGHVS and CDR2 FNYEAQ come from the germline V gene. This CDR3 has 15 residues. The chain's CDR3 is CASSLASAGNEKLFF. CDR3 nucleotide sequence: TGTGCCAGCAGCTTAGCGTCGGCAGGGAATGAAAAACTGTTTTTT.

The J gene is TRBJ1-1, the V gene TRBV4-1, with TRBD1 matching 8 bases. CDR1 is MGHRA, CDR2 YSYEKL, per germline. Trimming at V came to 5 bases and at J to 0 bases, leaving 5 bases not matched to a gene. The CDR3 sequence is 15 residues long. CDR3 sequence reads: CASSYGTGLNTEAFF. CDR3 in DNA: TGCGCCAGCAGCTACGGGACAGGTTTGAACACTGAAGCTTTCTTT.

This rearrangement joins TRBV29-1 to TRBJ1-2; D might be TRBD1 (6 bases). CDR1 and CDR2 (germline): SQVTM, ANQGSEA. The CDR3 consists of 15 residues. Trimming took 3 bases from V and 3 from J, leaving 17 bases between them. The DNA for the CDR3 is TGCAGCGTTGATTCGCGTCAGGGGTATGACTATGGCTACACCTTC. Translating gives CSVDSRQGYDYGYTF.

V gene TRBV27 combines with J gene TRBJ1-6, with D possibly TRBD1 on 5 matching bases. V lost 4 bases and J 10 bases, leaving 14 bases between the germline ends. Germline V gene sequence: CDR1 MNHEY, CDR2 SMNVEV (reference sequence). This CDR3 is 14 amino acids long. The CDR3 DNA sequence: TGTGCCAGCAGTTCAGGGTTAGGTTCATCACCCCTCCACTTT. This encodes CASSSGLGSSPLHF.

The chain uses TRBV30 and TRBJ2-1, with D possibly TRBD2 on 6 matching bases. Germline V lookup: CDR1 GTSNPN, CDR2 SVGIG (reference sequence). CDR3 length: 16 residues. V was shortened by 2 bases and J by 4 bases, with 18 bases between the two germline ends. This chain's CDR3 is CAWSLPRGLGYNEQFF. DNA of the CDR3: TGTGCCTGGAGTCTCCCCCGGGGGTTGGGGTACAATGAGCAGTTCTTC.

The chain couples TRBV2 to TRBJ2-1, with D uncertain. The CDR3 extends over 12 amino acids. The germline CDR1 and CDR2 sequences are SNHLY and FYNNEI. Trimming took 7 bases from V and 0 from J, leaving 4 bases between them. CDR3 loop: CASISSYNEQFF. The CDR3 DNA follows: TGTGCCAGCATCAGCTCCTACAATGAGCAGTTCTTC.

The chain recombines TRBV4-1 with TRBJ2-7, with D possibly TRBD2 on 5 matching bases. This CDR3 is built from 13 residues. Germline values: CDR1 MGHRA, CDR2 YSYEKL. Trimming removed 4 bases from V and 4 bases from J, with 11 bases in between. The CDR3 sequence: CASSPWTGYEQYF. The DNA for the CDR3 is TGCGCCAGCAGCCCATGGACGGGATACGAGCAGTACTTC.

The chain joins TRBV5-4 to TRBJ1-1; a possible D gene is TRBD1 (5 bases). V gave up 3 bases and J gave up 5 bases, with 11 bases separating them. Germline CDR1 SGHNT, CDR2 YYREEE (reference sequence). The CDR3 consists of 13 residues. CDR3 residues: CASSSGEGTEAFF. The CDR3, as DNA: TGTGCCAGCAGCTCTGGGGAGGGGACTGAAGCTTTCTTT.